The source of this TCR beta chain is a study of cytomegalovirus exposure and HLA in healthy donors. Regarding the study as a whole: The study flagged roughly 160 TCR beta chains as cytomegalovirus-associated. Several of the most significant clusters appeared linked to common viral pathogens, based on a later analysis.

As for the donors, each was a healthy bone marrow donor. PCR used 60 Vbeta primers and 13 Jbeta primers. Sequencing used immunoSEQ multiplex PCR; TCRdb keeps in-frame clones, though not all of them. The table records about 160,000 clones, around 72% of them present only once. This clone was detected only a few times. The antigen is unknown. This CDR3 region has 16 residues. The V end lost 5 bases, the J end lost 0 bases, and 14 bases lay between the germline ends. Germline lookup yields CDR1 SEHNR and CDR2 FQNEAQ (reference sequence). This chain uses TRBV7-9 with TRBJ1-3; unclear D gene. Sequencing used PBMCs. The sequence was obtained from a woman aged 40 to 50 in good health and CMV-seropositive. The DNA of the CDR3 is TGTGCCAGCAGCCCACGCTTCGGTTTCTCTGGAAACACCATATATTTT. Protein product: CASSPRFGFSGNTIYF.